A single sample gave rise to the 27 T cell receptor beta chains below, sequenced in a study of cytomegalovirus exposure and HLA in healthy donors. The PCR had 60 Vbeta and 13 Jbeta primers. Produced via immunoSEQ multiplex PCR; TCRdb's table is partial and in-frame only. Of approximately 77,000 clones listed, about 80% were seen once; the top ten hold 7.2%. Material: PBMCs. All receptors derive from a woman in her thirties or forties in good health and CMV-seronegative.

The J gene is TRBJ2-5, the V gene TRBV7-6, with 9 positions matching TRBD2. This CDR3 region has 19 residues. CDR1 is SGHVS, CDR2 FNYEAQ, per germline. After removal of 0 bases from V and 5 bases from J, the junction contained 16 bases not matched to a gene. The CDR3 sequence: CASSLAAQREVYLGETQYF. The CDR3 region has the DNA TGTGCCAGCAGCTTAGCTGCGCAGCGGGAGGTCTATTTAGGCGAGACCCAGTACTTC.

In the case of this clone: The sample has other DNA sequences that encode this CDR3 too. This sequence joins TRBV7-9 and TRBJ2-1; no clear D gene. The CDR3 is 13 amino acids. CDR1 and CDR2 (germline): SEHNR, FQNEAQ (reference sequence). V shed 1 base and J shed 8 bases, with 9 bases lying between them. The CDR3 here is CASSLVVFDEQFF. The CDR3 nucleotides are TGTGCCAGCAGCTTAGTAGTATTCGATGAGCAGTTCTTC.

The chain combines TRBV7-2 with TRBJ2-3; 7 bases line up with TRBD1. The CDR3 runs to 15 residues. The V gene end was trimmed by 4 bases and the J gene end by 6 bases; junction bases not matched to a gene: 10. CDR1 is SGHTA and CDR2 is FQGNSA in the germline V gene. The CDR3 DNA reads TGTGCCAGCAGCTCAACCGGGACAGAGGGGGATACGCAGTATTTT. This codes for CASSSTGTEGDTQYF.

The chain recombines TRBV27 with TRBJ2-4, with 11 bases matching TRBD1. This CDR3 comprises 16 residues. Germline trimming cut 5 bases from V and 6 bases from J; bases unmatched to any gene: 9. Germline CDR1 is MNHEY and CDR2 is SMNVEV (reference sequence). In DNA, the CDR3 is TGTGCCAGCAGTGGAGGACAGGGGGCGGTGAGAAACATTCAGTACTTC. It is translated as CASSGGQGAVRNIQYF.

The chain couples TRBV25-1 to TRBJ2-7; 9 positions match TRBD1. Germline CDR1 and CDR2: MGHDK and SYGVNS. This CDR3 has 15 amino acids. V trimming: 2 bases; J trimming: 3 bases; junction bases outside the gene matches: 5. The CDR3 region has the DNA TGTGCCAGCAGTGAACCGGGACAGGGAAACTACGAGCAGTACTTC. It codes for CASSEPGQGNYEQYF.

The chain employs TRBV28 and TRBJ2-7; maybe TRBD1 (6 bases). V lost 5 bases, J lost 4 bases, and 12 bases lay in between. Germline CDR1 MDHEN, CDR2 SYDVKM. This CDR3 has 13 residues. The CDR3 loop is CASSPRQVYEQYF. DNA of the CDR3: TGTGCCAGCAGTCCACGACAGGTTTACGAGCAGTACTTC.

V is TRBV9 and J is TRBJ2-5; 7 bases line up with TRBD2. The germline gives CDR1 SGDLS, CDR2 YYNGEE. The CDR3 totals 15 residues. V shed 4 bases and J 5 bases; nucleotides not matched to a gene: 11. The CDR3 DNA reads TGTGCCAGCAGCCCCCAGGGAACTAGCGCGGAGACCCAGTACTTC. Translating gives CASSPQGTSAETQYF.

The CDR3 DNA sequence: TGTGCCAGCAGTTCCGGACAGCGCTCTGGAAACACCATATATTTT. Encoded protein: CASSSGQRSGNTIYF. The chain has TRBV28 and TRBJ1-3; a weak D match, TRBD1 (6 bases). Trimming took off 4 bases at V and 0 bases at J, with 10 bases between the two ends. CDR3 length: 15 amino acids. The V gene's germline CDR1 is MDHEN and CDR2 SYDVKM.

The chain has TRBV19 and TRBJ2-1; 9 nucleotides agree with TRBD1. Germline-derived CDR1 and CDR2 are LNHDA and SQIVND (reference sequence). The CDR3 runs to 15 residues. V gave up 5 bases and J gave up 8 bases; unmatched junction bases: 10. The CDR3 protein is CASSLRDRVEDEQFF. Written as DNA, the CDR3 is TGTGCCAGTAGTCTTCGGGACAGGGTTGAGGATGAGCAGTTCTTC.

V gene TRBV28 combines with J gene TRBJ1-5; D uncertain. Germline CDR1 MDHEN, CDR2 SYDVKM. Trimming took 6 bases from V and 1 from J, leaving 4 bases between them. CDR3 size: 12 residues. CDR3 sequence (DNA): TGTGCCAGCAGGGCAAGCAATCAGCCCCAGCATTTT. Translation: CASRASNQPQHF.

The gene calls are TRBV30 and TRBJ1-1, with D maybe TRBD1 (6 bases). The CDR3 is made up of 13 amino acids. V gave up 1 base and J gave up 7 bases, with 13 bases separating them. Germline V gene data show CDR1 as GTSNPN and CDR2 as SVGIG (reference sequence). The CDR3 is CAWSGNRDSEAFF. The CDR3 nucleotides read TGTGCCTGGAGTGGAAACAGGGATAGTGAAGCTTTCTTT. The variable domain in full, completed from reference TRBV30 and TRBJ1-1, reads SQTIHQWPATLVQPVGSPLSLECTVEGTSNPNLYWYRQAAGRGLQLLFYSVGIGQISSEVPQNLSASRPQDRQFILSSKKLLLSDSGFYLCAWSGNRDSEAFFGQGTRLTVV.

CDR3 residues: CASSQGPSGTLAKNIQYF. CDR3 nucleotide sequence: TGCGCCAGCAGCCAGGGACCTAGCGGGACCCTAGCCAAAAACATTCAGTACTTC. The genes are TRBV4-1 and TRBJ2-4, with TRBD2 matching over 9 bases. J lost 0 bases, V lost 3 bases, and 9 bases had no gene match. CDR3 size: 18 residues. The V gene's germline CDR1 is MGHRA and CDR2 YSYEKL.

The chain links TRBV6-5 to TRBJ1-2, with TRBD1 identical over 8 bases. Looked up from germline, CDR1 is MNHEY and CDR2 is SVGAGI. This CDR3 region has 12 residues. The trim removed 4 bases at V and 8 bases at J, leaving 3 bases unmatched. CDR3 residues: CASSLTGEGYTF. The DNA for the CDR3 is TGTGCCAGCAGTTTGACAGGGGAAGGCTACACCTTC.

The chain has TRBV14 and TRBJ1-3; TRBD1 might be the D (5 bases). The germline V gene has CDR1 SGHDN and CDR2 FVKESK. The CDR3 sequence is 19 residues long. The V end was cut by 0 bases, the J end by 3 bases, with 21 bases between. Here the CDR3 DNA reads TGTGCCAGCAGCCAAGATGCCATTACGTGGAGGGGCTATGGAAACACCATATATTTT. Translated, it gives CASSQDAITWRGYGNTIYF.

The sample holds one count of this clone. The chain is built from TRBV20-1 and TRBJ2-1; D is ambiguous. CDR1 is DFQATT and CDR2 is SNEGSKA in the germline V gene (reference sequence). CDR3 size: 11 residues. Trimming pared 7 bases from V and 3 bases from J, leaving 7 bases between. CDR3 sequence (DNA): TGCAGTGGGAACAGCTACAATGAGCAGTTCTTC. The encoded protein is CSGNSYNEQFF.

In regard to this clone: At the DNA level, this CDR3 is encoded by other sequences in the same sample as well. This chain joins TRBV7-2 and TRBJ1-5; 8 bases align to TRBD1. With 5 bases clipped from V and 0 bases from J, the junction kept 3 bases outside the gene matches. The CDR3 is 15 amino acids. In germline, CDR1 is SGHTA, CDR2 FQGNSA. CDR3 bases: TGTGCCAGCAGCCCCGGACAGGGTAGCAATCAGCCCCAGCATTTT. Translating it yields CASSPGQGSNQPQHF.

The chain has TRBV5-1 and TRBJ1-1, with D tentatively TRBD1 (5 bases). This CDR3 has 14 amino acids. Trimming cost V 4 bases and J 0 bases, with 10 bases left between them. Looked up from germline, CDR1 is SGHRS and CDR2 is YFSETQ. The CDR3 DNA follows: TGCGCCAGCAGCCTCAGGGAAATGAACACTGAAGCTTTCTTT. Translating it yields CASSLREMNTEAFF.

This chain connects TRBV5-6 to TRBJ2-3; no reliable D call. The germline V gene encodes CDR1 SGHDT and CDR2 YYEEEE. The CDR3 is 13 residues long. The V gene lost 0 bases and the J gene lost 4 bases, with 6 bases spanning the gap. The CDR3 protein is CASSLAIADTQYF. CDR3 nucleotide sequence: TGTGCCAGCAGCTTGGCTATCGCAGATACGCAGTATTTT.

This chain links TRBV5-4 with TRBJ2-3; D perhaps matches TRBD2 (5 bases). Germline V gene data show CDR1 as SGHNT and CDR2 as YYREEE (reference sequence). Trimming removed 4 bases from V and 6 bases from J, with 15 bases in between. This CDR3 has 14 residues. The CDR3 is CASSSESSSDTQYF. In nucleotides, the CDR3 is TGTGCCAGCAGCAGCGAATCTAGCAGTGATACGCAGTATTTT.

Only a few counts were recorded for this clone. The rearrangement links TRBV7-9 to TRBJ2-3, with 10 bases lining up with TRBD2. The CDR3 is 15 amino acids. Germline-derived CDR1 and CDR2 are SEHNR and FQNEAQ (reference sequence). V was pared by 4 bases and J by 5 bases, with 6 bases of the junction left unmatched. In DNA form, the CDR3 reads TGTGCCAGCAGCTCTAGCGGGGGACCGGGAGATACGCAGTATTTT. Encoded protein: CASSSSGGPGDTQYF.

Points on this clone: The junction shows a germline mismatch at one end, possibly a read error. This rearrangement joins TRBV7-2 to TRBJ2-6; a possible D gene is TRBD2 (7 bases). CDR1 and CDR2 from the germline V gene are SGHTA and FQGNSA. The CDR3 runs to 14 residues. CDR3 sequence: CASSPLRGANVPTF. The CDR3 bases are TGTGCCAGCAGCCCCCTCCGGGGGGCCAACGTCCCGACTTTC.

The chain uses TRBV5-8 and TRBJ1-1; TRBD1 is a possible D gene (6 bases). Germline lookup yields CDR1 SGHTS and CDR2 YDEGEE. The CDR3 is 16 amino acids. The V and J ends lost 2 bases and 2 bases respectively, with 16 bases between them. The CDR3 nucleotides read TGTGCCAGCAGCTTCGACCCCAGGGGTCGAAACACTGAAGCTTTCTTT. It codes for CASSFDPRGRNTEAFF. Variable domain in full (rest from reference TRBV5-8 and TRBJ1-1): EAGVTQSPTHLIKTRGQQATLRCSPISGHTSVYWYQQALGLGLQFLLWYDEGEERNRGNFPPRFSGRQFPNYSSELNVNALELEDSALYLCASSFDPRGRNTEAFFGQGTRLTVV.

The chain has TRBV30 and TRBJ2-7; TRBD1 aligns across 7 bases. Germline CDR1 is GTSNPN and CDR2 is SVGIG (reference sequence). Unmatched junction bases numbered 5, after V lost 3 bases and J lost 0 bases. This CDR3 has 14 residues. The CDR3 reads CAWRQGTNSYEQYF. The CDR3 DNA reads TGTGCCTGGAGACAGGGGACGAACTCCTACGAGCAGTACTTC.

This rearrangement joins TRBV7-2 to TRBJ2-3, with TRBD2 matching 8 bases. Trimming cost V 5 bases and J 5 bases; bases outside gene matches: 12. Germline lookup yields CDR1 SGHTA and CDR2 FQGNSA. CDR3 size: 16 residues. The DNA for the CDR3 is TGTGCCAGCAGCCCGCGGCGGGCGGGAGGTGGAGATACGCAGTATTTT. Translation gives CASSPRRAGGGDTQYF. Drawing the rest from reference TRBV7-2 and TRBJ2-3, the complete variable domain is GAGVSQSPSNKVTEKGKDVELRCDPISGHTALYWYRQSLGQGLEFLIYFQGNSAPDKSGLPSDRFSAERTGGSVSTLTIQRTQQEDSAVYLCASSPRRAGGGDTQYFGPGTRLTVL.

A single count supports this clone. V is TRBV6-5 and J is TRBJ2-5; D is undetermined. The DNA end is a closer match to TRBJ2-7, so the J assignment may be wrong. Looked up from germline, CDR1 is MNHEY and CDR2 is SVGAGI. The CDR3 contains 14 residues. CDR3 in amino acids: CASSYSRGSYEQYF. The CDR3 region has the DNA TGTGCCAGCAGTTACTCGAGAGGCTCCTACGAGCAGTACTTC.

This clone showed up just a few times. CDR3 loop: CASSDRSSYEQYF. CDR3 nucleotide sequence: TGTGCCAGCAGCGACAGGAGCTCCTACGAGCAGTACTTC. The chain uses TRBV5-4 and TRBJ2-7, with D maybe TRBD1 (6 bases). This CDR3 has 13 amino acids. CDR1 is SGHNT, CDR2 YYREEE, per germline (reference sequence). Deletions cut 4 bases from V and 0 bases from J, with 8 bases between.

The gene calls are TRBV7-3 and TRBJ1-2; D ambiguous. The germline V gene has CDR1 SGHTA and CDR2 FQGTGA. Trimming removed 3 bases from V and 2 bases from J, with 7 bases in between. This CDR3 has 13 amino acids. CDR3 protein: CASSFAGNYGYTF. CDR3 bases: TGTGCCAGCAGCTTTGCCGGGAACTATGGCTACACCTTC.